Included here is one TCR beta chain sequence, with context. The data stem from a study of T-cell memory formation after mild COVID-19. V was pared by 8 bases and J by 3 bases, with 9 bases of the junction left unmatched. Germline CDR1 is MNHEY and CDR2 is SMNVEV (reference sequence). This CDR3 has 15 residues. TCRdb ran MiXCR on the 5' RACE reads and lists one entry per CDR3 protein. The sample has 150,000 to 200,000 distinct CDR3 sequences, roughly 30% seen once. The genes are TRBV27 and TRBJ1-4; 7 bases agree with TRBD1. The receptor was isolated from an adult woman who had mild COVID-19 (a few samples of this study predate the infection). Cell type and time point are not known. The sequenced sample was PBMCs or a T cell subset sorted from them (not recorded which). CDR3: CASGQTGRANEKLFF. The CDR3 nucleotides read TGTGCCAGCGGACAGACAGGGCGGGCTAATGAAAAACTGTTTTTT.